A single sample is the source of the 21 T cell receptor beta chains below, sequenced in a study of shared clonotypes between healthy human individuals. TCRdb's copy holds only in-frame clones and misses some; the assay was immunoSEQ multiplex PCR. This table has some 2,400,000 clones, approximately 96% appearing once. The material sequenced was naive CD4+ T cells sorted from blood. Subset in this sample: CD45RA+ positively selected. The receptors here all came from a man in his late teens or twenties in good health.

Points on this clone: The junction departs from the called germline gene at one end, perhaps through a read error. This rearrangement joins TRBV7-7 to TRBJ2-3; no definite D call. Germline assignment: CDR1 SSHAT and CDR2 FNYEAQ (reference sequence). CDR3 length equals 15 residues. DNA for the CDR3: TGTGCTAGCAGCTCGAACCTAGGCGGCACAGATACGCAGTATTTT. Translated, it gives CASSSNLGGTDTQYF.

V is TRBV9 and J is TRBJ2-7, with 7 bases matching TRBD1. V shed 3 bases, J shed 2 bases, and the junction held 2 bases outside the gene matches. The CDR3 has 13 residues. CDR1 is SGDLS and CDR2 is YYNGEE in the germline V gene. In nucleotides, the CDR3 is TGTGCCAGCAGCGGTGGGACAGCCTACGAGCAGTACTTC. Its protein is CASSGGTAYEQYF.

Concerning this clone: The sample has other DNA sequences that encode this CDR3 too. The rearrangement uses TRBV30 and TRBJ1-2, with D unclear. Trimming stripped 2 bases from V and 2 bases from J, with 6 bases between. The CDR3 contains 12 residues. From germline, CDR1 is GTSNPN and CDR2 SVGIG (reference sequence). This CDR3 reads CAWSPGNYGYTF. CDR3 nucleotides: TGTGCCTGGAGTCCCGGGAACTATGGCTACACCTTC.

A remark on this clone: The sample has other DNA sequences that encode this CDR3 too. J is TRBJ1-3 and V is TRBV30; D remains unclear. This CDR3 is 15 amino acids long. The germline CDR1 and CDR2 sequences are GTSNPN and SVGIG (reference sequence). The V and J ends lost 0 bases and 0 bases respectively, with 9 bases between them. CDR3 sequence reads: CAWSVGSSSGNTIYF. CDR3 coding DNA: TGTGCCTGGAGTGTAGGCTCTAGCTCTGGAAACACCATATATTTT.

This clone appeared a single time. V is TRBV5-1 and J is TRBJ1-3; 8 nucleotides line up with TRBD1. J was trimmed by 2 bases and V by 0 bases; bases with no gene match: 7. From germline, CDR1 is SGHRS and CDR2 YFSETQ. The CDR3 loop spans 17 amino acids. This CDR3 is CASSLGTGRLAGNTIYF. CDR3 sequence (DNA): TGCGCCAGCAGCTTGGGGACAGGGAGGCTAGCTGGAAACACCATATATTTT. The full variable domain, in which reference TRBV5-1 and TRBJ1-3 provide the parts outside the CDR3, is KAGVTQTPRYLIKTRGQQVTLSCSPISGHRSVSWYQQTPGQGLQFLFEYFSETQRNKGNFPGRFSGRQFSNSRSEMNVSTLELGDSALYLCASSLGTGRLAGNTIYFGEGSWLTVV.

The V gene is TRBV19, the J gene TRBJ1-1, with TRBD1 matching over 8 bases. The V segment lost 4 bases and the J segment 4 bases; nucleotides outside the gene matches: 8. The CDR3 has 15 residues. Germline V gene sequence: CDR1 LNHDA, CDR2 SQIVND (reference sequence). The CDR3 nucleotides read TGTGCCAGTAGTACCCTGACAGGGGTCGCCACTGAAGCTTTCTTT. It encodes CASSTLTGVATEAFF.

The rearrangement links TRBV6-1 to TRBJ2-3; 7 bases align to TRBD1. The CDR3 runs 14 residues. V lost 8 bases, J lost 2 bases, and 7 bases stayed unmatched. In germline, CDR1 is MNHNS, CDR2 SASEGT. The CDR3 region has the DNA TGTGCCAGCGAGACGGGACAGAACACAGATACGCAGTATTTT. This encodes CASETGQNTDTQYF.

The chain carries TRBV19 and TRBJ1-2; 8 bases fit TRBD1. The germline V gene has CDR1 LNHDA and CDR2 SQIVND (reference sequence). Germline trimming cut 4 bases from V and 5 bases from J; bases unmatched to any gene: 3. The CDR3 has 13 residues. This CDR3 reads CASSTRTGYGYTF. The CDR3 nucleotides read TGTGCCAGTAGTACCCGGACAGGGTATGGCTACACCTTC.

The CDR3 DNA sequence: TGTGCCACTTGGGTAGTAGCAGTAAGCAATCAGCCCCAGCATTTT. Amino acid sequence: CATWVVAVSNQPQHF. The chain recombines TRBV6-1 with TRBJ1-5; D call uncertain. The germline V gene has CDR1 MNHNS and CDR2 SASEGT. This CDR3 has 15 residues. The germline V and J ends were trimmed by 10 bases and 1 base, with 17 bases remaining between them.

With regard to this clone: The sample contains more than one DNA sequence encoding this CDR3. This chain connects TRBV9 to TRBJ2-2; 10 bases match TRBD2. Germline V CDR1 and CDR2: SGDLS, YYNGEE. The CDR3 is 14 amino acids. J gave up 5 bases and V 10 bases, and 8 bases lay outside the gene matches. The CDR3 loop is CASRTSGSTGELFF. CDR3 nucleotide sequence: TGTGCCTCTCGGACTAGCGGTTCGACCGGGGAGCTGTTTTTT.

V is TRBV30 and J is TRBJ1-2; D gene uncertain. Germline values: CDR1 GTSNPN, CDR2 SVGIG (reference sequence). The CDR3 runs 15 residues. The V gene lost 2 bases and the J gene lost 7 bases, with 20 bases spanning the gap. The CDR3 region has the DNA TGTGCCTGGAGTAACTTCCCCGACGGAGTCTCTGGCTACACCTTC. It translates to CAWSNFPDGVSGYTF.

Notes on this clone: Other nucleotide sequences in the sample specify the same CDR3. The chain links TRBV10-3 to TRBJ2-2; no clear D gene. This CDR3 has 13 residues. Germline loops: CDR1 ENHRY, CDR2 SYGVKD. V was trimmed by 2 bases and J by 4 bases, leaving 5 bases between them. CDR3 protein: CAISEGPTGELFF. In DNA, the CDR3 is TGTGCCATCAGTGAGGGACCCACCGGGGAGCTGTTTTTT.

This clone showed up just once. The chain carries TRBV5-1 and TRBJ1-1; 9 bases align to TRBD1. V shed 7 bases and J 1 base; nucleotides not matched to a gene: 5. Germline assignment: CDR1 SGHRS and CDR2 YFSETQ. This CDR3 has 14 residues. The chain's CDR3 is CASGGTGWNTEAFF. DNA of the CDR3: TGCGCCAGCGGAGGGACAGGGTGGAACACTGAAGCTTTCTTT. The variable domain in full, with the rest retrieved from reference TRBV5-1 and TRBJ1-1, is KAGVTQTPRYLIKTRGQQVTLSCSPISGHRSVSWYQQTPGQGLQFLFEYFSETQRNKGNFPGRFSGRQFSNSRSEMNVSTLELGDSALYLCASGGTGWNTEAFFGQGTRLTVV.

About this clone itself: Other nucleotide sequences in the sample specify the same CDR3. The chain is built from TRBV10-3 and TRBJ1-1; the D gene is possibly TRBD1 (5 bases). Per germline, CDR1 ENHRY and CDR2 SYGVKD. CDR3 length: 13 amino acids. With 8 bases removed from V and 1 base from J, the gap between germline ends came to 11 bases. The CDR3 loop reads CAISGTANTEAFF. In nucleotides, the CDR3 is TGTGCCATCTCTGGGACGGCGAACACTGAAGCTTTCTTT.

This chain connects TRBV6-5 to TRBJ1-6, with D perhaps TRBD1 (6 bases). Germline values: CDR1 MNHEY, CDR2 SVGAGI. Trimming removed 0 bases from V and 9 bases from J, with 15 bases in between. The CDR3 sequence is 16 residues long. The CDR3 sequence is CASSYSRTGPSSPLHF. The CDR3 bases are TGTGCCAGCAGTTACTCGAGAACAGGGCCGAGTTCACCCCTCCACTTT.

V is TRBV2 and J is TRBJ1-3; D ambiguous. The CDR3 loop spans 13 amino acids. V gave up 8 bases and J gave up 4 bases, with 12 bases separating them. Germline V gene lookup returns CDR1 SNHLY and CDR2 FYNNEI. CDR3 DNA: TGTGCCAGCTCCCGGGGAGGCGGAAACACCATATATTTT. Its protein is CASSRGGGNTIYF.

CDR3 in DNA: TGTGCCAGCAGTTCGATCGGGCTCTCCTATAATTCACCCCTCCACTTT. It codes for CASSSIGLSYNSPLHF. This chain joins TRBV7-9 and TRBJ1-6; D gene unclear. Germline lookup yields CDR1 SEHNR and CDR2 FQNEAQ (reference sequence). The length of the CDR3 is 16 residues. V lost 6 bases and J 0 bases, leaving 12 bases between the germline ends.

The gene calls are TRBV10-3 and TRBJ2-3; D perhaps matches TRBD2 (6 bases). The CDR3 is 14 amino acids. The germline V gene has CDR1 ENHRY and CDR2 SYGVKD. Trimming pared 6 bases from V and 0 bases from J, leaving 10 bases between. The CDR3 DNA reads as TGTGCCATCAGCGGGAGCCCTAGCACAGATACGCAGTATTTT. Encoded protein: CAISGSPSTDTQYF.

The chain combines TRBV18 with TRBJ1-5; TRBD1 might be the D (6 bases). CDR1 is KGHSH and CDR2 is LQKENI in the germline V gene. V was pared by 3 bases and J by 7 bases, with 16 bases between. The CDR3 is 15 amino acids. This chain's CDR3 is CASSPTTGRVQPQHF. In DNA, the CDR3 is TGTGCCAGCTCACCGACCACAGGGAGGGTGCAGCCCCAGCATTTT.

The chain has TRBV10-2 and TRBJ2-7; 7 bases align to TRBD1. From germline, CDR1 is WSHSY and CDR2 SAAADI. The CDR3 sequence is 16 residues long. Trimming at V came to 3 bases and at J to 3 bases, leaving 11 bases not matched to a gene. This CDR3 is CASSDIIRDRHYEQYF. CDR3 nucleotide sequence: TGCGCCAGCAGTGATATTATCCGGGACAGACACTACGAGCAGTACTTC.

The genes are TRBV13 and TRBJ1-1; 10 bases fit TRBD1. This CDR3 is 15 amino acids long. Germline CDR1 is PRHDT and CDR2 is FYEKMQ (reference sequence). V was clipped by 2 bases and J by 5 bases; unmatched bases: 5. CDR3 nucleotide sequence: TGTGCCAGCAGCTTAAAGACAGGGGGCGGAACTGAAGCTTTCTTT. This sequence encodes CASSLKTGGGTEAFF.